The 17 T cell receptor beta chains given below trace back to one sample, sequenced in a study of OX40 agonist ivuxolimab in advanced cancers. Method: immunoSEQ multiplex PCR; TCRdb's copy keeps in-frame clones and lacks some. Of approximately 49,000 clones listed, 83% are singletons. The specimen was CD4+ or CD8+ T cells sorted from blood, collected in a trial of the OX40 agonist ivuxolimab. These receptors were obtained from an adult with an advanced solid tumor such as melanoma, head and neck, liver or kidney cancer.

The chain links TRBV13 to TRBJ2-7; TRBD1 might be the D (6 bases). Germline CDR1 is PRHDT and CDR2 is FYEKMQ (reference sequence). V gave up 5 bases and J gave up 0 bases, with 17 bases separating them. The CDR3 loop spans 16 amino acids. The CDR3, as DNA: TGTGCCAGCAGCCTCTCACAGGGCCAGGCCTCCTACGAGCAGTACTTC. Protein: CASSLSQGQASYEQYF.

V usage is TRBV19 and J usage is TRBJ1-6; D perhaps matches TRBD1 (6 bases). This CDR3 region has 13 residues. V dropped 6 bases and J dropped 13 bases, with 16 bases sitting between them. Germline-derived CDR1 and CDR2 are LNHDA and SQIVND (reference sequence). CDR3 sequence: CASSQDSELPLHF. Written as DNA, the CDR3 is TGTGCCAGTAGCCAGGACAGTGAGCTTCCCCTCCACTTT.

The chain links TRBV9 to TRBJ1-5, with D maybe TRBD1 (5 bases). V dropped 4 bases and J dropped 1 base, with 12 bases sitting between them. The CDR3 length is 15 residues. Germline V gene sequence: CDR1 SGDLS, CDR2 YYNGEE. The CDR3 spells CASSLNGDSNQPQHF. The CDR3 DNA sequence: TGTGCCAGCAGCCTCAATGGGGACAGCAATCAGCCCCAGCATTTT. Filled out from reference TRBV9 and TRBJ1-5, the complete variable domain reads DSGVTQTPKHLITATGQRVTLRCSPRSGDLSVYWYQQSLDQGLQFLIQYYNGEERAKGNILERFSAQQFPDLHSELNLSSLELGDSALYFCASSLNGDSNQPQHFGDGTRLSIL.

The sample holds a few counts of this clone. The chain employs TRBV18 and TRBJ2-3, with D possibly TRBD2 on 6 matching bases. Looked up from germline, CDR1 is KGHSH and CDR2 is LQKENI. The V end lost 1 base, the J end lost 1 base, and 9 bases lay between the germline ends. The CDR3 sequence is 15 residues long. The DNA for the CDR3 is TGTGCCAGCTCACCACTAGCGGACGGCACAGATACGCAGTATTTT. As protein: CASSPLADGTDTQYF. The full variable domain, with the rest looked up from reference TRBV18 and TRBJ2-3, is NAGVMQNPRHLVRRRGQEARLRCSPMKGHSHVYWYRQLPEEGLKFMVYLQKENIIDESGMPKERFSAEFPKEGPSILRIQQVVRGDSAAYFCASSPLADGTDTQYFGPGTRLTVL.

The chain has TRBV5-4 and TRBJ2-3; D not resolved. This CDR3 comprises 11 residues. Germline assignment: CDR1 SGHNT and CDR2 YYREEE (reference sequence). V was pared by 4 bases and J by 2 bases, with 2 bases between. CDR3 region: CASSNTDTQYF. The CDR3 nucleotides are TGTGCCAGCAGCAACACAGATACGCAGTATTTT.

The chain combines TRBV19 with TRBJ1-1; TRBD1 aligns across 9 bases. The V gene's germline CDR1 is LNHDA and CDR2 SQIVND (reference sequence). The junction had 3 bases not matched to a gene; V was cut back by 2 bases and J by 5 bases. The CDR3 consists of 14 residues. The CDR3 nucleotides read TGTGCCAGTAGTATAACAGGGGGCTCGACTGAAGCTTTCTTT. Protein product: CASSITGGSTEAFF.

The chain couples TRBV4-1 to TRBJ2-5; D could derive from TRBD1 or TRBD2 (6 bases each). V was trimmed by 3 bases and J by 5 bases, leaving 37 bases between them. CDR1 MGHRA and CDR2 YSYEKL come from the germline V gene. The CDR3 has 22 residues. The CDR3 DNA sequence: TGCGCCAGCAGCCACCCCCGCGGGGCGAGTGGAGGGGGTCTGCGTAATGCGGAGACCCAGTACTTC. Translation: CASSHPRGASGGGLRNAETQYF.

The V call is TRBV4-1, the J call TRBJ1-6; D possibly corresponds to TRBD1 (5 bases). V was clipped by 0 bases and J by 12 bases, with 15 bases between them. CDR3 length equals 15 residues. The V gene's germline CDR1 is MGHRA and CDR2 YSYEKL. The CDR3 DNA sequence: TGCGCCAGCAGCCAAGATCTTTTGCGGACAATACCCCTCCACTTT. This translates into CASSQDLLRTIPLHF.

V gene TRBV27 combines with J gene TRBJ1-1; TRBD1 agrees at 8 bases. The CDR3 has 14 residues. V trimming: 5 bases; J trimming: 4 bases; junction bases outside the gene matches: 6. CDR1 is MNHEY and CDR2 is SMNVEV in the germline V gene (reference sequence). CDR3 DNA sequence: TGTGCCAGCAGTCCCCGGACAGGGTTCACTGAAGCTTTCTTT. It specifies CASSPRTGFTEAFF.

The chain joins TRBV6-5 to TRBJ1-5; TRBD1 might be the D (5 bases). Trimming cost V 6 bases and J 4 bases, with 10 bases left between them. CDR3 length: 13 residues. CDR1 and CDR2 from the germline V gene are MNHEY and SVGAGI. The DNA for the CDR3 is TGTGCCAGCAGCCCCAGGGTAAATCAGCCCCAGCATTTT. Its protein product is CASSPRVNQPQHF.

The chain has TRBV18 and TRBJ1-4; 8 nucleotides match TRBD1. The V and J ends lost 3 bases and 2 bases, in that order; junction bases with no gene match: 5. The CDR3 runs 16 residues. Germline V gene sequence: CDR1 KGHSH, CDR2 LQKENI. CDR3 protein: CASSPQRQGTNEKLFF. The CDR3 DNA reads TGTGCCAGCTCACCGCAGAGACAGGGGACTAATGAAAAACTGTTTTTT.

The chain couples TRBV7-9 to TRBJ2-5; TRBD2 agrees at 15 bases. Trimming cost V 2 bases and J 4 bases; bases outside gene matches: 8. Germline V lookup: CDR1 SEHNR, CDR2 FQNEAQ (reference sequence). This CDR3 has 18 amino acids. CDR3 protein: CASSLHGLAGGPPETQYF. CDR3 nucleotide sequence: TGTGCCAGCAGCTTACATGGACTAGCGGGGGGGCCACCAGAGACCCAGTACTTC.

This clone has a single count. This sequence joins TRBV6-5 and TRBJ2-2; 11 bases line up with TRBD2. Germline V gene lookup returns CDR1 MNHEY and CDR2 SVGAGI. This CDR3 region has 16 residues. J lost 6 bases, V lost 1 base, and 4 bases had no gene match. The CDR3 sequence is CASSYFLAGGPGELFF. The CDR3 coding sequence is TGTGCCAGCAGTTACTTTCTAGCGGGGGGCCCCGGGGAGCTGTTTTTT.

This clone was counted between two and nine times. The chain carries TRBV5-1 and TRBJ2-2; TRBD1 matches at 10 bases. There are 15 residues in the CDR3. Germline CDR1 SGHRS, CDR2 YFSETQ. V was clipped by 5 bases and J by 6 bases; unmatched bases: 7. CDR3 loop: CASRSTGGEAGELFF. DNA of the CDR3: TGCGCCAGCAGGTCGACAGGGGGCGAGGCCGGGGAGCTGTTTTTT.

The rearrangement uses TRBV9 and TRBJ1-6, with D unclear. Germline V gene lookup returns CDR1 SGDLS and CDR2 YYNGEE. The CDR3 spans 14 residues. V was clipped by 0 bases and J by 4 bases, with 5 bases between them. The CDR3 region is CASSVGEYNSPLHF. CDR3 sequence (DNA): TGTGCCAGCAGCGTAGGGGAATATAATTCACCCCTCCACTTT.

Here the CDR3 DNA reads TGTGCCAGCAGTTTGTTCGGGGTCCAGGGAGAGACCCAGTACTTC. Its protein is CASSLFGVQGETQYF. The rearrangement joins TRBV27 to TRBJ2-5; perhaps D is TRBD1 or TRBD2 (5 bases each). Per germline, CDR1 MNHEY and CDR2 SMNVEV (reference sequence). V lost 3 bases to trimming and J lost 4 bases, with 15 bases between them. This CDR3 contains 15 residues.

About this clone itself: In this CDR3 the conserved last residue, phenylalanine or tryptophan, is missing, so a read error is likely. This sequence joins TRBV5-4 and TRBJ2-7, with TRBD1 matching over 7 bases. The CDR3 runs to 14 residues. Germline CDR1 reads SGHNT; CDR2 reads YYREEE (reference sequence). The CDR3 DNA reads as TGTGCCAGCAGCTTGGGACAGGGCTCCTCCGAGCAGTACCTC. Its protein product is CASSLGQGSSEQYL.